Listed below are T cell receptor beta chains from one sample, sequenced in a study of cytomegalovirus exposure and HLA in healthy donors. Using immunoSEQ multiplex PCR, the repertoire was profiled, and TCRdb retains in-frame clones only, with some absent. This table has approximately 77,000 clones, about 70% appearing once. Sequences were obtained from PBMCs. The receptors stem from a male donor in good health and CMV-seropositive. CDR3s include the opening cysteine and the closing phenylalanine or tryptophan. The order of the fields is clone size, J gene, D gene, V gene, CDR3 DNA, CDR3 protein. A D gene is named only where the DNA matches it firmly. Clone size, where shown, is once, few, many, or a class for clones that have expanded.

NA,TRBJ1-4,TRBD1,TRBV11-2,TGTGCCAGCAGCTCCCCGGGACAGCCCGGGGGACTGTTTTTT,CASSSPGQPGGLFF
NA,TRBJ1-2,TRBD1,TRBV6-5,TGTGCCAGCAAAAGAGACAGGGGGGTATATGGCTACACCTTC,CASKRDRGVYGYTF
few,TRBJ1-1,NA,TRBV15,TGTGCCACCAGCGTTGGATGGGGGGGAGCGGGTGGCACTGAAGCTTTCTTT,CATSVGWGGAGGTEAFF
NA,TRBJ2-7,TRBD1,TRBV11-2,TGTGCCAGCAGCTTAGAGGGACAGGGACGTCTCTACGAGCAGTACTTC,CASSLEGQGRLYEQYF
NA,TRBJ2-3,TRBD1,TRBV29-1,TGCAGCGTTACGGACAGGGGAGGCACAGATACGCAGTATTTT,CSVTDRGGTDTQYF
NA,TRBJ2-2,TRBD1,TRBV5-1,TGCGCCAGCAGCCTGGGACAGAGCACCGGGGAGCTGTTTTTT,CASSLGQSTGELFF
NA,TRBJ2-3,TRBD2,TRBV4-3,TGCGCCAGCAGCCAAGATCGATCCAGCGGGGTTGTAGATACGCAGTATTTT,CASSQDRSSGVVDTQYF
NA,TRBJ1-1,NA,TRBV20-1,TGCAGTGCGGGAGACGGGGGAGCTTTCTTT,CSAGDGGAFF
NA,TRBJ2-7,NA,TRBV18,TGTGCCAGCTCACCACCCGCGACACATGACGAGCAGTACTTC,CASSPPATHDEQYF
NA,TRBJ2-1,TRBD2,TRBV6-5,TGTGCCAGCAGTTACTCCACTTTCGGGAGGAATGAGCAGTTCTTC,CASSYSTFGRNEQFF
few,TRBJ1-2,TRBD1,TRBV30,TGTGCCTGGAAAAAGGGCAGGGGGGCCTATGGCTACACCTTC,CAWKKGRGAYGYTF
NA,TRBJ1-5,NA,TRBV19,TGTGCCAGTAAGGGGGATCGAAATCAGCCCCAGCATTTT,CASKGDRNQPQHF
NA,TRBJ2-7,NA,TRBV6-1,TGTGCCAGCAGAGAGTCCTACGAGCAGTACTTC,CASRESYEQYF
NA,TRBJ2-5,TRBD1,TRBV19,TGTGCCAGTAGGAAGACAGGGGGAGAGACCCAGTACTTC,CASRKTGGETQYF